What follows describes a single T cell receptor beta chain. Since a much larger clone is just one base distant, this may be a read error. The data originate from a study of regulatory T cells in long-lasting Graves disease. Arm-PCR with iRepertoire HTBI primers amplified the CDR3 regions for these TCR beta libraries. MiXCR, run by TCRdb on the multiplex PCR reads, gives a single entry per CDR3 protein. The sample has about 430,000 distinct CDR3 sequences; approximately 15% are singletons. Germline values: CDR1 SGHNT, CDR2 YENEEA. The germline V and J ends were trimmed by 5 bases and 0 bases, with 14 bases remaining between them. This CDR3 has 16 amino acids. Specified time point: newly diagnosed GD, antithyroid drugs for less than 3 months. There was RNA extracted from PBMCs, and the TCR library was made from it. The sample was also reused in another study, on T cells in Graves' hyperthyroidism and ophthalmopathy. According to that study: Most expanded thyroid clonotypes above 0.001 also appeared in blood.

Material: peripheral blood mononuclear cells (PBMCs), obtained at new diagnosis, from a patient treated with antithyroid drugs. V is TRBV11-3 and J is TRBJ2-4; D call uncertain. This clonotype was sampled from a woman aged 35 to 49 with Graves disease. The CDR3 is CASSLVGTLAKNIQYF. CDR3 sequence (DNA): TGTGCCAGCAGCCTAGTCGGAACTCTAGCCAAAAACATTCAGTACTTC.